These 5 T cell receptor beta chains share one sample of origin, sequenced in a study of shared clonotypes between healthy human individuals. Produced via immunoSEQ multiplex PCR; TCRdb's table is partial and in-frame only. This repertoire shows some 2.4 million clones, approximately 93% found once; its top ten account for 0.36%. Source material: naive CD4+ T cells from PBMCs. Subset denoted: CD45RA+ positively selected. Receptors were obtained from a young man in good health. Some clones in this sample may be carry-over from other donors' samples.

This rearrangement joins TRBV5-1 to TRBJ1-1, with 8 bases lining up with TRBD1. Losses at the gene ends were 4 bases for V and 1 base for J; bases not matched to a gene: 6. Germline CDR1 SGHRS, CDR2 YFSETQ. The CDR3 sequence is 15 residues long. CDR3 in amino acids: CASSVRTGSNTEAFF. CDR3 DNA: TGCGCCAGCAGCGTAAGGACAGGGTCGAACACTGAAGCTTTCTTT.

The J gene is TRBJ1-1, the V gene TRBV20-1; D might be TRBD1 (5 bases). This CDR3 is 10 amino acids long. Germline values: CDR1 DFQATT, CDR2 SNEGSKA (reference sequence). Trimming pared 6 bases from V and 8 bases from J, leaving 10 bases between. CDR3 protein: CSAGGGEAFF. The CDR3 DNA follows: TGCAGTGCCGGCGGGGGGGAAGCTTTCTTT.

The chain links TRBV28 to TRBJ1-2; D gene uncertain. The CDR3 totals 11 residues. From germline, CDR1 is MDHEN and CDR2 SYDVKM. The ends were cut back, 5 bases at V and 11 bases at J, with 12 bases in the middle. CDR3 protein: CASSQSSGYTF. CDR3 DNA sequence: TGTGCCAGCAGTCAATCTTCCGGGTACACCTTC.

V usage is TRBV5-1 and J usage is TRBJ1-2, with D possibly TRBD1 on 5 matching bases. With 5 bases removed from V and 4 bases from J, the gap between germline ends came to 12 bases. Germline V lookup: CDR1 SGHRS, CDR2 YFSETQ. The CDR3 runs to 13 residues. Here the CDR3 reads CASSKGGGYGYTF. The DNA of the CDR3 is TGCGCCAGCAGTAAGGGCGGGGGCTATGGCTACACCTTC.

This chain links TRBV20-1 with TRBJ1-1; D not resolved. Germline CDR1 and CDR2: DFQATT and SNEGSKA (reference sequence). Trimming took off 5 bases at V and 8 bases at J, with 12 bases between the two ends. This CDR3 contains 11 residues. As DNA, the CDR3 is TGCAGTGCTCCCAAGTCCCGCGAAGCTTTCTTT. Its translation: CSAPKSREAFF.